This T cell receptor beta chain was profiled in a study of OX40 agonist ivuxolimab in advanced cancers. Study-wide background: Head and neck, renal cell, melanoma or hepatocellular carcinoma were the cancers that dose-escalation patients had. Partial responses were achieved by three patients, one with hepatocellular carcinoma and two with cutaneous melanoma. Approximately 41% of patients had received prior checkpoint inhibitor therapy. Regarding the study as a whole: Still undetermined is the antigen specificity of the expanded peripheral T cells.

V was clipped by 3 bases and J by 7 bases; unmatched bases: 14. This CDR3 has 16 residues. Germline assignment: CDR1 MNHNS and CDR2 SASEGT. Repertoires were generated with immunoSEQ multiplex PCR, while TCRdb's copy carries only in-frame clones and drops some. This table holds 60,000 or so clones, approximately 86% found once. Comment on this clone: The target antigen is unknown.

The sequences come from CD4+ or CD8+ T cells sorted from blood, collected in a trial of the OX40 agonist ivuxolimab. The genes are TRBV6-1 and TRBJ1-2; 7 positions match TRBD1. The sequence came from an adult with an advanced solid tumor such as melanoma, head and neck, liver or kidney cancer. The CDR3 protein is CASSDLPGQRGGGYTF. CDR3 bases: TGTGCCAGCAGTGATCTTCCGGGACAGAGGGGCGGTGGCTACACCTTC.